The rows below give T cell receptor beta chains drawn from one sample of a study of blood T cell repertoires in COVID-19. Produced via immunoSEQ multiplex PCR; TCRdb's table is partial and in-frame only. Of about 150,000 clones listed, roughly nine tenths were seen once; the top ten hold approximately 2.3%. Sequenced material: peripheral blood. Receptor source: a woman in her sixties or seventies with acute or convalescent COVID-19. CDR3s include the opening cysteine and the closing phenylalanine or tryptophan. D genes are given only for firm matches. Clone size is shown for a subset of rows, as once, few, many or a class of expanded clone.

j_call d_call clone_size v_call cdr3_aa cdr3_nt
TRBJ1-2 NA NA TRBV7-2 CASSLDTVYGYTF TGTGCCAGCAGCTTAGACACAGTCTATGGCTACACCTTC
TRBJ2-7 NA NA TRBV12-5 CASGLVPETYEQYF TGTGCTAGTGGTTTGGTACCAGAAACCTACGAGCAGTACTTC
TRBJ2-3 NA NA TRBV6-5 CASSYSLGARTDTQYF TGTGCCAGCAGTTACTCATTGGGGGCTCGCACAGATACGCAGTATTTT
TRBJ2-7 NA NA TRBV18 CASSPPTQLWVQYF TGTGCCAGCTCACCCCCGACACAACTTTGGGTGCAGTACTTC
TRBJ1-2 NA NA TRBV29-1 CSVATGAYYGYTF TGCAGCGTTGCAACAGGCGCCTACTATGGCTACACCTTC
TRBJ2-3 TRBD2 NA TRBV10-2 CASSESASGGRGYF TGCGCCAGCAGTGAATCGGCTAGCGGGGGCCGCGGGTATTTT
TRBJ1-1 NA NA TRBV11-2 CASSPRTVMNTEAFF TGTGCCAGCAGCCCCAGGACAGTCATGAACACTGAAGCTTTCTTT
TRBJ1-1 NA NA TRBV19 CASSIRGKNTEAFF TGTGCCAGTAGTATCCGGGGGAAGAACACTGAAGCTTTCTTT
TRBJ2-1 NA once TRBV15 CATSITTDSLYNEQFF TGTGCCACCAGCATTACAACGGACAGCCTCTACAATGAGCAGTTCTTC
TRBJ2-1 TRBD2 NA TRBV15 CATSRVRGGLYNEQFF TGTGCCACCAGCAGAGTTCGGGGGGGCCTCTACAATGAGCAGTTCTTC
TRBJ1-4 TRBD1 NA TRBV6-1 CASSEGDRVGEKLFF TGTGCCAGCAGTGAAGGGGACAGGGTCGGGGAAAAACTGTTTTTT
TRBJ1-2 TRBD1 NA TRBV3-1/TRBV3-2 CASSQPWTGWGYGYTF TGTGCCAGCAGCCAACCATGGACAGGGTGGGGCTATGGCTACACCTTC
TRBJ1-1 NA NA TRBV7-2 CASSFSRGGEAFF TGTGCCAGCAGCTTTTCAAGGGGAGGTGAAGCTTTCTTT
TRBJ1-2 TRBD1 NA TRBV4-1 CASSQVGTGEGYTF TGCGCCAGCAGCCAAGTCGGGACAGGGGAGGGCTACACCTTC
TRBJ2-7 TRBD2 NA TRBV11-2 CASSLGDPQRGLTYEQYF TGTGCCAGCAGCTTAGGGGACCCCCAGCGGGGGTTAACCTACGAGCAGTACTTC